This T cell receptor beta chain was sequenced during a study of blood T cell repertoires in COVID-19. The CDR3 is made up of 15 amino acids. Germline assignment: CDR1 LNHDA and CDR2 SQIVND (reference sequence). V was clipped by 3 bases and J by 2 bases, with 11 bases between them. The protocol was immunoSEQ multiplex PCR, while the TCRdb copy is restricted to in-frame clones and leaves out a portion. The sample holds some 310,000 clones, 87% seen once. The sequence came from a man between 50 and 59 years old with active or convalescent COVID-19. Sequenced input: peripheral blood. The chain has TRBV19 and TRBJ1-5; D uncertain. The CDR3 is CASSIKASGNQPQHF. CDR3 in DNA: TGTGCCAGTAGTATTAAAGCGTCCGGCAATCAGCCCCAGCATTTT. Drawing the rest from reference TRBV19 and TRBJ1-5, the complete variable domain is DGGITQSPKYLFRKEGQNVTLSCEQNLNHDAMYWYRQDPGQGLRLIYYSQIVNDFQKGDIAEGYSVSREKKESFPLTVTSAQKNPTAFYLCASSIKASGNQPQHFGDGTRLSIL.